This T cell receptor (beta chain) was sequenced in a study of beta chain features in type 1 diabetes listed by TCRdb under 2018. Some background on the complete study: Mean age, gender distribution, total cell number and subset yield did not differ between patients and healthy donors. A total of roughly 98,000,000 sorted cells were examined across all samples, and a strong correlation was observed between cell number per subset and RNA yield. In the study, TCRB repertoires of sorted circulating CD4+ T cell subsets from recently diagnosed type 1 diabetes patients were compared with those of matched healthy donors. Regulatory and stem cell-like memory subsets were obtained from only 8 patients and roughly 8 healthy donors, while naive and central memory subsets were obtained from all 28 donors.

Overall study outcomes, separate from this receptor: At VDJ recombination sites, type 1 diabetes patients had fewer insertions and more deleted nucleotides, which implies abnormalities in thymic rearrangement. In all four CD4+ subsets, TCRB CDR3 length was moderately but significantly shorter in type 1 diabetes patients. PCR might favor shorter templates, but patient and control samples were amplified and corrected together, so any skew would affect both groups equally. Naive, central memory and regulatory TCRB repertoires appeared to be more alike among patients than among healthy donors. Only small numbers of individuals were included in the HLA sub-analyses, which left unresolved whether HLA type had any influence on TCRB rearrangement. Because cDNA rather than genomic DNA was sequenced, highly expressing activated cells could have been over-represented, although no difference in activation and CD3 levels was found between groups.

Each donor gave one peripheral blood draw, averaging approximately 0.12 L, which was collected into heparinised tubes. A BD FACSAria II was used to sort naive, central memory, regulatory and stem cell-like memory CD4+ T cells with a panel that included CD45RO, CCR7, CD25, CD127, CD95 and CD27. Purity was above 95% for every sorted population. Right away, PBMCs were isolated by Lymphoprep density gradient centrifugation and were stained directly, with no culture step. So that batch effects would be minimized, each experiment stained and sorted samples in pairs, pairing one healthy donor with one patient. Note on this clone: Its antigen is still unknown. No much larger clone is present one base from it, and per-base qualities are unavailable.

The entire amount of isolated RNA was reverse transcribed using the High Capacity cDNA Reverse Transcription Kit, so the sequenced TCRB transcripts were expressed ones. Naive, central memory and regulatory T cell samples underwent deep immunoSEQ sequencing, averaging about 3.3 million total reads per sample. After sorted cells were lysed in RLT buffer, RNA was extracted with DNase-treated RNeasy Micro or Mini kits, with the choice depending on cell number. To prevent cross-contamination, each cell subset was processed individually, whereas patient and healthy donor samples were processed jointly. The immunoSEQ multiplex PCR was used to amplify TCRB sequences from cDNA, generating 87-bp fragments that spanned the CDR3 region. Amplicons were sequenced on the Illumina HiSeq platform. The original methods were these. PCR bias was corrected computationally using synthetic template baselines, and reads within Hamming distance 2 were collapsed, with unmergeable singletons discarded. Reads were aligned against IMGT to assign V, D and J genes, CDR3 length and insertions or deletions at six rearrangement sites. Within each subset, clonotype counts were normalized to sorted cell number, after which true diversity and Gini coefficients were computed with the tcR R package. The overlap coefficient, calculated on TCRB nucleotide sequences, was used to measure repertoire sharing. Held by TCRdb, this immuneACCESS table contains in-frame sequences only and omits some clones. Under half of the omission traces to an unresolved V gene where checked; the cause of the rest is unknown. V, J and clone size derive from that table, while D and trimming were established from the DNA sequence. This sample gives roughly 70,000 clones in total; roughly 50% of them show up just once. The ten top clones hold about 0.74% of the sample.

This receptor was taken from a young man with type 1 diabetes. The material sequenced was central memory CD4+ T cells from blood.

The sequenced DNA is TGCGCCAGCAGCTTGGCGGCCCCAATACAGGGACCACCGGGAGCTTTCTTT. This codes for CASSLAAPIQGPPGAFF. The V and J genes are TRBV5-1 and TRBJ1-1; 6 matching bases give a weak D call of TRBD1. The CDR3 has 17 amino acids, counting the end cysteine and phenylalanine. This entry keeps only the CDR3 DNA: 51 bases, framed from base 1. V was cut back by 0 bases and J by 10 bases, leaving a gap of 25 bases between them. CDR1 and CDR2 are drawn from the germline V gene: SGHRS, YFSETQ.